Below are 26 T cell receptor beta chains sequenced from a single sample in a study of OX40 agonist ivuxolimab in advanced cancers. TCRdb keeps only in-frame clones here, not all; method: immunoSEQ multiplex PCR. The table records about 53,000 clones, roughly nine tenths of them present only once. The sample was CD4+ or CD8+ T cells sorted from blood, taken in a trial of the OX40 agonist ivuxolimab. Receptor source: an adult with an advanced solid tumor such as melanoma, head and neck, liver or kidney cancer.

The chain recombines TRBV27 with TRBJ2-2, with D uncertain. Germline lookup yields CDR1 MNHEY and CDR2 SMNVEV (reference sequence). Trimming cost V 7 bases and J 0 bases, with 15 bases left between them. The CDR3 totals 16 residues. The CDR3 sequence: CASKLAPSANTGELFF. The CDR3 DNA follows: TGTGCCAGCAAATTGGCGCCATCCGCGAACACCGGGGAGCTGTTTTTT.

The chain recombines TRBV5-1 with TRBJ2-1; 8 nucleotides align to TRBD1. This CDR3 spans 15 amino acids. Per germline, CDR1 SGHRS and CDR2 YFSETQ. Trimming at V came to 0 bases and at J to 8 bases, leaving 7 bases not matched to a gene. The CDR3: CASSLGRGLSDEQFF. CDR3 in DNA: TGCGCCAGCAGCTTGGGCAGGGGGCTAAGCGATGAGCAGTTCTTC.

The chain couples TRBV6-6 to TRBJ1-1; D is ambiguous. The CDR3 spans 13 residues. Germline CDR1 reads MNHNY; CDR2 reads SVGAGI (reference sequence). V dropped 8 bases and J dropped 0 bases, with 10 bases sitting between them. In DNA form, the CDR3 reads TGTGCCAGCGAAACTCCAGTGAACACTGAAGCTTTCTTT. It is translated as CASETPVNTEAFF.

The chain employs TRBV4-3 and TRBJ1-4; the D gene is possibly TRBD1 (6 bases). The V end was cut by 0 bases, the J end by 6 bases, with 11 bases between. This CDR3 spans 15 amino acids. CDR1 is LGHNA and CDR2 is YSLEER in the germline V gene. The CDR3 nucleotides are TGCGCCAGCAGCCAAGATACGAGGGGGGATGAAAAACTGTTTTTT. Residues: CASSQDTRGDEKLFF.

The chain combines TRBV5-1 with TRBJ1-3, with 9 bases matching TRBD1. Germline values: CDR1 SGHRS, CDR2 YFSETQ. V shed 6 bases, J shed 3 bases, and the junction held 10 bases outside the gene matches. CDR3 length: 16 amino acids. The CDR3, as DNA: TGCGCCAGCACCTTTACTGGGACAGGGCGTGGAAACACCATATATTTT. This sequence encodes CASTFTGTGRGNTIYF.

The chain recombines TRBV9 with TRBJ2-5; 10 nucleotides agree with TRBD2. J was trimmed by 1 base and V by 0 bases; bases with no gene match: 9. This CDR3 spans 18 amino acids. Germline CDR1 is SGDLS and CDR2 is YYNGEE. The CDR3 coding sequence is TGTGCCAGCAGCGTAGGGAGCGGGGGGGGCCGGTTCCAAGAGACCCAGTACTTC. This gives the protein CASSVGSGGGRFQETQYF.

This clone was seen once. The same CDR3 also results from other DNA sequences found in this sample. J is TRBJ1-5 and V is TRBV28; tentatively, D is TRBD1 (6 bases). Trimming cost V 4 bases and J 2 bases, with 12 bases left between them. The germline gives CDR1 MDHEN, CDR2 SYDVKM. CDR3 length: 15 residues. CDR3 loop: CASSSTGLGNQPQHF. DNA of the CDR3: TGTGCCAGCAGTTCCACAGGGTTAGGCAATCAGCCCCAGCATTTT.

V gene TRBV7-2 combines with J gene TRBJ2-2, with 10 bases lining up with TRBD1. The CDR3 has 15 residues. Trimming took 5 bases from V and 6 from J; bases not matched to a gene: 6. Germline lookup yields CDR1 SGHTA and CDR2 FQGNSA. The CDR3 sequence is CASSPGQGVSGELFF. CDR3 DNA sequence: TGTGCCAGCAGCCCCGGACAGGGGGTTTCCGGGGAGCTGTTTTTT.

This clone was counted a single time. This chain's CDR3 is CASSGRTGVWQEKLFF. The CDR3 DNA reads TGTGCCAGCAGTGGCCGGACAGGGGTTTGGCAGGAAAAACTGTTTTTT. The chain recombines TRBV6-1 with TRBJ1-4, with 9 bases lining up with TRBD1. The CDR3 spans 16 residues. Germline CDR1 MNHNS, CDR2 SASEGT. V lost 4 bases to trimming and J lost 8 bases; unmatched junction nucleotides: 11.

V gene TRBV6-1 combines with J gene TRBJ1-2; perhaps TRBD1 as D (6 bases). The germline V gene encodes CDR1 MNHNS and CDR2 SASEGT. V was pared by 4 bases and J by 4 bases, with 16 bases between. The CDR3 is made up of 15 amino acids. In DNA, the CDR3 is TGTGCCAGCAGTGGGGGCAGGGGTGCTTTCTATGGCTACACCTTC. Its translation: CASSGGRGAFYGYTF.

The gene calls are TRBV4-1 and TRBJ2-7; D unclear. This CDR3 spans 13 amino acids. Trimming removed 2 bases at V and 8 bases at J, with 13 bases between. Germline V gives CDR1 MGHRA, CDR2 YSYEKL. This chain's CDR3 is CASSQLGLGKQYF. Written as DNA, the CDR3 is TGCGCCAGCAGCCAACTGGGCCTTGGAAAGCAGTACTTC.

The chain uses TRBV2 and TRBJ1-4; the D gene is possibly TRBD1 (5 bases). Germline V gene data show CDR1 as SNHLY and CDR2 as FYNNEI. V lost 6 bases, J lost 4 bases, and 12 bases lay in between. The CDR3 has 14 residues. The CDR3: CASRLGRVNEKLFF. The CDR3 DNA sequence: TGTGCCAGCAGACTCGGCAGGGTTAATGAAAAACTGTTTTTT.

The rearrangement uses TRBV20-1 and TRBJ2-5; D is unclear. Germline values: CDR1 DFQATT, CDR2 SNEGSKA (reference sequence). There are 10 residues in the CDR3. Trimming removed 3 bases from V and 5 bases from J, with 4 bases in between. CDR3 region: CSARQETQYF. The CDR3 DNA is TGCAGTGCTAGGCAGGAGACCCAGTACTTC.

The rearrangement links TRBV6-5 to TRBJ1-1; D uncertain. The germline CDR1 and CDR2 sequences are MNHEY and SVGAGI. Deletions cut 5 bases from V and 1 base from J, with 11 bases between. The CDR3 spans 14 residues. CDR3 DNA sequence: TGTGCCAGCAGTACCAGAGAGGGGAACACTGAAGCTTTCTTT. Its protein is CASSTREGNTEAFF.

J is TRBJ1-1 and V is TRBV5-1; tentatively, D is TRBD1 (5 bases). This CDR3 contains 16 residues. Germline V CDR1 and CDR2: SGHRS, YFSETQ. With 5 bases removed from V and 0 bases from J, the gap between germline ends came to 17 bases. CDR3 coding DNA: TGCGCCAGCAGTTCGGACGGGACCCTGTTGAACACTGAAGCTTTCTTT. It is translated as CASSSDGTLLNTEAFF.

This chain joins TRBV7-9 and TRBJ2-7; TRBD1 aligns across 11 bases. Germline CDR1 reads SEHNR; CDR2 reads FQNEAQ (reference sequence). This CDR3 comprises 17 residues. V trimming: 5 bases; J trimming: 3 bases; junction bases outside the gene matches: 12. The CDR3 sequence is CASSPWTGTGGDYEQYF. For the CDR3, the DNA is TGTGCCAGCAGCCCGTGGACCGGGACAGGGGGAGACTACGAGCAGTACTTC.

V and J are TRBV10-3 and TRBJ1-2; the D is unclear. The length of the CDR3 is 13 residues. V lost 8 bases and J 5 bases, leaving 15 bases between the germline ends. Germline V CDR1 and CDR2: ENHRY, SYGVKD. For the CDR3, the DNA is TGTGCCATCTCTCGGCAGGACGGGTATGGCTACACCTTC. This gives the protein CAISRQDGYGYTF.

This clone was found once. The DNA of the CDR3 is TGTGCCTGCTCGGCGAGATCTAGCGTTACCTACGAGCAGTACTTC. Translated, it gives CACSARSSVTYEQYF. The V gene is TRBV2, the J gene TRBJ2-7; D possibly corresponds to TRBD2 (6 bases). The CDR3 extends over 15 amino acids. V dropped 11 bases and J dropped 2 bases, with 22 bases sitting between them. Germline V gene sequence: CDR1 SNHLY, CDR2 FYNNEI.

The rearrangement uses TRBV27 and TRBJ1-5, with D uncertain. The CDR3 runs to 14 residues. V lost 5 bases, J lost 1 base, and 9 bases lay in between. The germline V gene has CDR1 MNHEY and CDR2 SMNVEV (reference sequence). CDR3 sequence: CASSPSTSNQPQHF. As DNA, the CDR3 is TGTGCCAGCAGTCCGAGTACAAGCAATCAGCCCCAGCATTTT.

This clone was seen a single time. The chain carries TRBV14 and TRBJ2-1; 8 bases map to TRBD2. The CDR3 extends over 17 amino acids. With 0 bases clipped from V and 7 bases from J, the junction kept 11 bases outside the gene matches. CDR1 SGHDN and CDR2 FVKESK come from the germline V gene. CDR3 amino acids: CASSQDLPGTRRNEQFF. In DNA, the CDR3 is TGTGCCAGCAGCCAAGATTTGCCCGGGACTAGAAGGAATGAGCAGTTCTTC.

This chain connects TRBV19 to TRBJ1-3, with D possibly being TRBD1 (6 bases). CDR1 and CDR2 from the germline V gene are LNHDA and SQIVND (reference sequence). The CDR3 has 13 amino acids. Trimming removed 6 bases at V and 4 bases at J, with 10 bases between. CDR3 sequence: CASRRGAGNTIYF. CDR3 bases: TGTGCCAGTAGGCGGGGGGCCGGAAACACCATATATTTT. Drawing the rest from reference TRBV19 and TRBJ1-3, the complete variable domain is DGGITQSPKYLFRKEGQNVTLSCEQNLNHDAMYWYRQDPGQGLRLIYYSQIVNDFQKGDIAEGYSVSREKKESFPLTVTSAQKNPTAFYLCASRRGAGNTIYFGEGSWLTVV.

The chain carries TRBV19 and TRBJ2-7; D may correspond to TRBD1 or TRBD2 (5 bases each). The CDR3 is 13 residues long. V was clipped by 4 bases and J by 8 bases, with 15 bases between them. Germline V CDR1 and CDR2: LNHDA, SQIVND (reference sequence). The DNA for the CDR3 is TGTGCCAGTAGTAGTGGGGACCGTACGAAGCAGTACTTC. It codes for CASSSGDRTKQYF. Variable domain in full (rest from reference TRBV19 and TRBJ2-7): DGGITQSPKYLFRKEGQNVTLSCEQNLNHDAMYWYRQDPGQGLRLIYYSQIVNDFQKGDIAEGYSVSREKKESFPLTVTSAQKNPTAFYLCASSSGDRTKQYFGPGTRLTVT.

In DNA, the CDR3 is TGCGCCAGCAGCCAACAAACAGGGAGCACCGGGGAGCTGTTTTTT. This encodes CASSQQTGSTGELFF. The genes are TRBV4-1 and TRBJ2-2, with a weak D call TRBD1 (6 bases). V was shortened by 2 bases and J by 4 bases, with 11 bases between the two germline ends. CDR1 and CDR2 from the germline V gene are MGHRA and YSYEKL. The CDR3 extends over 15 amino acids.

This rearrangement joins TRBV2 to TRBJ1-2; D ambiguous. The CDR3 runs to 13 residues. The germline CDR1 and CDR2 sequences are SNHLY and FYNNEI. V lost 6 bases and J 4 bases, leaving 12 bases between the germline ends. The CDR3 nucleotides are TGTGCCAGCAGCGTAGGTCCATCCTATGGCTACACCTTC. Amino acids: CASSVGPSYGYTF. The whole variable domain, remainder taken from reference TRBV2 and TRBJ1-2, is EPEVTQTPSHQVTQMGQEVILRCVPISNHLYFYWYRQILGQKVEFLVSFYNNEISEKSEIFDDQFSVERPDGSNFTLKIRSTKLEDSAMYFCASSVGPSYGYTFGSGTRLTVV.

This CDR3 reads CASRNRDEKLFF. Here the CDR3 DNA reads TGTGCCAGCCGTAACCGGGATGAAAAACTGTTTTTT. This chain links TRBV6-5 with TRBJ1-4; no clear D. CDR1 is MNHEY, CDR2 SVGAGI, per germline. The CDR3 sequence is 12 residues long. V dropped 8 bases and J dropped 6 bases, with 10 bases sitting between them.

J is TRBJ2-5 and V is TRBV2, with a weak D call TRBD2 (6 bases). Trimming cost V 6 bases and J 1 base, with 12 bases left between them. CDR1 and CDR2 (germline): SNHLY, FYNNEI. The CDR3 consists of 14 residues. The CDR3 is CASRRRGSQETQYF. Written as DNA, the CDR3 is TGTGCCAGCAGGCGGAGGGGCAGCCAAGAGACCCAGTACTTC.